A selection of T cell receptor beta chains follows, all from one sample in a study of cytotoxic CD8 clonotypes in ibrutinib-treated CLL. Assay used: immunoSEQ multiplex PCR; TCRdb lists only in-frame clones, some missing. The sample lists roughly 130,000 clones, about 79% seen once, with roughly 13% in the top ten. This material consisted of PBMCs, taken after 12 months of ibrutinib treatment. The source is a human donor with chronic lymphocytic leukemia. CDR3s include the opening cysteine and the closing phenylalanine or tryptophan. Fields, in order: CDR3 DNA, CDR3 protein, D gene, clone size, V gene, J gene. The D gene is left open where the match is weak. Where a row states a size, it is once, few, many or the class of an expanded clone; other rows omit it.

TGTGCCACAAGGTGGCAGGCCAGCGATCAGCCCCAGCATTTT	CATRWQASDQPQHF	NA	NA	TRBV6-5	TRBJ1-5
TGTGCCAGCAGCCCTTACGAGGGCGTCTCTGGAAACACCATATATTTT	CASSPYEGVSGNTIYF	NA	NA	TRBV27	TRBJ1-3
TGTGCCAGCAGTTCGTGGACTAGCCAAGAGACCCAGTACTTC	CASSSWTSQETQYF	TRBD2	NA	TRBV27	TRBJ2-5
TGTGCCAGCAGCTTGGGAGTTAGCGGGAGGGCCCCTACTGGGAATGAGCAGTTCTTC	CASSLGVSGRAPTGNEQFF	TRBD2	NA	TRBV5-4	TRBJ2-1
TGTGCCAGCAGCTCATTAAGACAGGGGAGTGACGAGCAGTACTTC	CASSSLRQGSDEQYF	TRBD1	NA	TRBV5-8	TRBJ2-7
TGTGCCAGCAACCGGGACAGGGGGCTCAGGAGAAACGATGGCTACACCTTC	CASNRDRGLRRNDGYTF	TRBD1	NA	TRBV13	TRBJ1-2
TGTGCCAGCAGCAACGGTGGGGGTTTTTGGGGCTACACCTTC	CASSNGGGFWGYTF	NA	NA	TRBV11-2	TRBJ1-2
TGTGCCAGCACCTTCAGGGGGGACGAGGAGACCCAGTACTTC	CASTFRGDEETQYF	NA	NA	TRBV7-2	TRBJ2-5
TGTGCCACCAGCAGAGATTCGGGGAGGGATGAGCAGTTCTTC	CATSRDSGRDEQFF	TRBD2	NA	TRBV15	TRBJ2-1
TGTGCCAGCAGCTCTTGGACAGGAGGCGAGGTGGGCCATGTGGCTGAAGCTTTCTTT	CASSSWTGGEVGHVAEAFF	TRBD1	NA	TRBV7-9	TRBJ1-1
TGCGCCAGCAGCTTGTCAAGCAACACTGAAGCTTTCTTT	CASSLSSNTEAFF	NA	once	TRBV5-1	TRBJ1-1
TGTGCCAGCGGCTTTGGGGGGGCCCTACAGACCCAGTACTTC	CASGFGGALQTQYF	NA	NA	TRBV14	TRBJ2-5
TGTGCCAGCAGCCTAGGACAGGCGGAGTGGGTCTATGGCTACACCTTC	CASSLGQAEWVYGYTF	TRBD1	NA	TRBV7-9	TRBJ1-2
TGTGCCAGCTCACCACCGGCCCTAGCGGGAGGGTACGAGCAGTACTTC	CASSPPALAGGYEQYF	TRBD2	few	TRBV18	TRBJ2-7
TGTGCCAGCAGCGTAGGTCCAGTCTCCTACGAGCAGTACTTC	CASSVGPVSYEQYF	NA	few	TRBV9	TRBJ2-7
TGTGCCAGCAGTCAAGGGACTAGCGGGACCTACGAGCAGTACTTC	CASSQGTSGTYEQYF	TRBD2	NA	TRBV27	TRBJ2-7
TGTGCCAGCAGTAAACACGAAAAACTGTTTTTT	CASSKHEKLFF	NA	once	TRBV28	TRBJ1-4
TGTGCCAGCACCGACCAATCCCCCCTAGCGGGAGTAGAGACCCAGTACTTC	CASTDQSPLAGVETQYF	TRBD2	NA	TRBV7-2	TRBJ2-5
TGTGCCACCAGCAGAGGGTTAGCGGGAACCACAGATACGCAGTATTTT	CATSRGLAGTTDTQYF	TRBD2	NA	TRBV15	TRBJ2-3
TGTGCCAGCAGTTACTCGGCAGGGGCGGGCTATGGCTACACCTTC	CASSYSAGAGYGYTF	NA	NA	TRBV6-5	TRBJ1-2
TGCGCCAGCAGCCAGGATACCGGGTCGATGGAGCCCCAGCATTTT	CASSQDTGSMEPQHF	NA	NA	TRBV4-1	TRBJ1-5
TGTGCCAGCAGTTACTCCCCGATTCTCTACAATGAGCAGTTCTTC	CASSYSPILYNEQFF	NA	NA	TRBV6-5	TRBJ2-1
TGTGCCAGCAGTTTCGCTGCAAGCGGCTACGAGCAGTACTTC	CASSFAASGYEQYF	NA	NA	TRBV6-5	TRBJ2-7
TGTGCCAGCAGCTTGGTGTCGGGGCGGGACACTGAAGCTTTCTTT	CASSLVSGRDTEAFF	NA	once	TRBV5-5	TRBJ1-1
TGTGCCATCAGTGACAGTAACTCTGGGGCCAACGTCCTGACTTTC	CAISDSNSGANVLTF	NA	few	TRBV10-3	TRBJ2-6
TGTGCCAGCAGCCCCCGGAGACACCCTGGGGATGGCTACACCTTC	CASSPRRHPGDGYTF	NA	NA	TRBV7-9	TRBJ1-2
TGTGCCAGCAGGGTCAACACAGGGGTGGAGCAGTACTTC	CASRVNTGVEQYF	TRBD1	NA	TRBV28	TRBJ2-7
TGTGCCAGCAGCTTAGCGGGAAACTACGAGCAGTACTTC	CASSLAGNYEQYF	TRBD2	once	TRBV5-4	TRBJ2-7